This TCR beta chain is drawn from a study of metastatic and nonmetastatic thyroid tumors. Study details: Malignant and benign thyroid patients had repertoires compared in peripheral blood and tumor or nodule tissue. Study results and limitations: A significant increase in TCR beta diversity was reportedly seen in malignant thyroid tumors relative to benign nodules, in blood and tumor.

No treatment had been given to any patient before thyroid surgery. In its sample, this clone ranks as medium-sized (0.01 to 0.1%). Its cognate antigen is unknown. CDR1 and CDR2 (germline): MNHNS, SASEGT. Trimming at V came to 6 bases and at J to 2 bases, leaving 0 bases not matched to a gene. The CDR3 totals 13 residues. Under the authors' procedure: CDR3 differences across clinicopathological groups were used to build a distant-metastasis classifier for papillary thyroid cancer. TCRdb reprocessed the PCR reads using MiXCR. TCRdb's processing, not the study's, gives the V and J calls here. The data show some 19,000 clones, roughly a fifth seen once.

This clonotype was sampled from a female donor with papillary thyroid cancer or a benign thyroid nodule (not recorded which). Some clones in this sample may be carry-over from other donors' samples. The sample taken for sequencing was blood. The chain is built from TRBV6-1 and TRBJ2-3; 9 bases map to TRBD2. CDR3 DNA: TGTGCCAGCAGGGGACTAGCCACAGATACGCAGTATTTT. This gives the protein CASRGLATDTQYF.